Following are 22 T cell receptor beta chains from one sample sequenced in a study of T cells in localized non-small cell lung cancer. Sequencing used immunoSEQ multiplex PCR; TCRdb keeps in-frame clones, though not all of them. This table holds 45,000 to 55,000 clones, around 86% found once. The sample was peripheral blood, taken before any cancer treatment. The receptors here all came from a male donor aged 60 or over with stage III squamous cell lung carcinoma.

This rearrangement joins TRBV6-5 to TRBJ2-7, with 7 bases that match TRBD2. The V segment lost 0 bases and the J segment 6 bases; nucleotides outside the gene matches: 5. Per germline, CDR1 MNHEY and CDR2 SVGAGI. The length of the CDR3 is 14 residues. The CDR3 protein is CASSYSSGSTEQYF. The DNA of the CDR3 is TGTGCCAGCAGTTACTCTAGCGGGTCTACCGAGCAGTACTTC.

This clone is a singleton in its sample. The gene calls are TRBV28 and TRBJ1-1, with D tentatively TRBD1 (6 bases). The ends were cut back, 5 bases at V and 5 bases at J, with 18 bases in the middle. This CDR3 spans 15 amino acids. Germline lookup yields CDR1 MDHEN and CDR2 SYDVKM. CDR3 in amino acids: CASSLLRGQGTEAFF. CDR3 in DNA: TGTGCCAGCAGTCTTCTCAGGGGCCAGGGGACTGAAGCTTTCTTT.

The chain combines TRBV9 with TRBJ1-3; weak D call: TRBD1 (6 bases). V was pared by 2 bases and J by 4 bases, with 22 bases between. The germline V gene encodes CDR1 SGDLS and CDR2 YYNGEE. The CDR3 has 18 residues. DNA of the CDR3: TGTGCCAGCAGCGTGGGCCCCTACCCGGGGGCGGGAGGAAACACCATATATTTT. This codes for CASSVGPYPGAGGNTIYF. Complete variable domain (other parts from reference TRBV9 and TRBJ1-3): DSGVTQTPKHLITATGQRVTLRCSPRSGDLSVYWYQQSLDQGLQFLIQYYNGEERAKGNILERFSAQQFPDLHSELNLSSLELGDSALYFCASSVGPYPGAGGNTIYFGEGSWLTVV.

The chain is built from TRBV5-1 and TRBJ2-2; D is unresolved. The V gene's germline CDR1 is SGHRS and CDR2 YFSETQ. The CDR3 spans 14 residues. V dropped 5 bases and J dropped 4 bases, with 12 bases sitting between them. CDR3: CASSSALGTGELFF. The CDR3 coding sequence is TGCGCCAGCAGTTCTGCTCTGGGCACCGGGGAGCTGTTTTTT.

This clone was seen once. The V call is TRBV23-1, the J call TRBJ2-1; tentatively, D is TRBD2 (5 bases). TRBV23-1 is an ORF, and what it does is uncertain. Trimming shortened V by 8 bases and J by 6 bases, and 17 bases separated the two germline ends. The CDR3 is made up of 14 amino acids. CDR3 in amino acids: CASPPLPGVNEQFF. CDR3 DNA sequence: TGCGCCAGCCCCCCGCTCCCCGGGGTCAATGAGCAGTTCTTC.

The chain recombines TRBV5-8 with TRBJ1-4, with D perhaps matching TRBD1 (5 bases). CDR1 is SGHTS and CDR2 is YDEGEE in the germline V gene. The CDR3 length is 14 residues. Trimming stripped 4 bases from V and 5 bases from J, with 12 bases between. CDR3 sequence (DNA): TGTGCCAGCAGCCCGACATGGGGGAATGAAAAACTGTTTTTT. It codes for CASSPTWGNEKLFF. Full variable domain (rest looked up from reference TRBV5-8 and TRBJ1-4): EAGVTQSPTHLIKTRGQQATLRCSPISGHTSVYWYQQALGLGLQFLLWYDEGEERNRGNFPPRFSGRQFPNYSSELNVNALELEDSALYLCASSPTWGNEKLFFGSGTQLSVL.

The chain couples TRBV27 to TRBJ2-3; the D call may be TRBD1 or TRBD2 (5 bases each). V lost 9 bases and J lost 2, with 24 bases in between. The CDR3 length is 17 residues. Germline values: CDR1 MNHEY, CDR2 SMNVEV (reference sequence). The CDR3 DNA is TGTGCCAGGGAGGTCCACCTAGGTGGGGGTCTCACAGATACGCAGTATTTT. Translated: CAREVHLGGGLTDTQYF.

The chain recombines TRBV27 with TRBJ2-1; 7 nucleotides align to TRBD2. Germline CDR1 MNHEY, CDR2 SMNVEV (reference sequence). The CDR3 sequence is 16 residues long. V lost 0 bases and J lost 8; bases outside the gene matches: 10. CDR3 region: CASSLSFFLAEDEQFF. The DNA for the CDR3 is TGTGCCAGCAGTTTATCGTTTTTCCTAGCGGAGGATGAGCAGTTCTTC.

Here the CDR3 DNA reads TGTGCCATCAGTGAAGGGCCGTCCTACGAGCAGTACTTC. Amino acid sequence: CAISEGPSYEQYF. The chain joins TRBV10-3 to TRBJ2-7; D is ambiguous. V was clipped by 3 bases and J by 1 base, with 7 bases between them. The CDR3 consists of 13 residues. The germline V gene encodes CDR1 ENHRY and CDR2 SYGVKD.

The chain recombines TRBV18 with TRBJ1-2; D ambiguous. Germline V CDR1 and CDR2: KGHSH, LQKENI. V dropped 0 bases and J dropped 5 bases, with 19 bases sitting between them. The CDR3 runs to 17 residues. In DNA form, the CDR3 reads TGTGCCAGCTCACCACCGGAATTTTGGCAGGAGCCTTATGGCTACACCTTC. Protein sequence: CASSPPEFWQEPYGYTF.

The chain uses TRBV19 and TRBJ1-1; possible D gene TRBD1, 5 bases. Between the trimmed V and J ends, which lost 4 bases and 1 base, there was a span of 13 bases. The germline V gene has CDR1 LNHDA and CDR2 SQIVND (reference sequence). This CDR3 contains 15 residues. DNA for the CDR3: TGTGCCAGTAGTAGGGGGAGGACGGCGAACACTGAAGCTTTCTTT. This gives the protein CASSRGRTANTEAFF.

The chain recombines TRBV7-7 with TRBJ2-5, with D possibly called TRBD1 or TRBD2 (5 bases each). The V end lost 2 bases, the J end lost 6 bases, and 13 bases lay between the germline ends. Germline CDR1 reads SSHAT; CDR2 reads FNYEAQ (reference sequence). The CDR3 contains 14 residues. This chain's CDR3 is CASSLSGGDKTQYF. As DNA, the CDR3 is TGTGCCAGCAGCTTATCTGGGGGAGACAAGACCCAGTACTTC.

V is TRBV11-2 and J is TRBJ1-3; D call uncertain. Germline CDR1 SGHAT, CDR2 FQNNGV. Trimming took 6 bases from V and 0 from J, leaving 15 bases between them. The CDR3 runs 16 residues. The CDR3 protein is CASRQRTGSSGNTIYF. The CDR3 DNA reads as TGTGCCAGCAGACAAAGGACGGGTAGCTCTGGAAACACCATATATTTT.

The sample holds a few counts of this clone. This chain links TRBV30 with TRBJ2-1; possibly TRBD2 for D (6 bases). CDR3 length: 15 amino acids. V lost 3 bases and J 4 bases, leaving 16 bases between the germline ends. Germline V lookup: CDR1 GTSNPN, CDR2 SVGIG (reference sequence). Written as DNA, the CDR3 is TGTGCCTGGAGCGGGGGTAGCGGCCATTACAATGAGCAGTTCTTC. Protein sequence: CAWSGGSGHYNEQFF. The variable domain in full, completed from reference TRBV30 and TRBJ2-1, reads SQTIHQWPATLVQPVGSPLSLECTVEGTSNPNLYWYRQAAGRGLQLLFYSVGIGQISSEVPQNLSASRPQDRQFILSSKKLLLSDSGFYLCAWSGGSGHYNEQFFGPGTRLTVL.

The V call is TRBV30, the J call TRBJ2-3; D is possibly TRBD1 (6 bases). Trimming shortened V by 2 bases and J by 2 bases, and 17 bases separated the two germline ends. This CDR3 comprises 16 residues. Germline V gives CDR1 GTSNPN, CDR2 SVGIG (reference sequence). The CDR3 bases are TGTGCCTGGAGTCGAGTACCCGGACAGCCCACAGATACGCAGTATTTT. Translation gives CAWSRVPGQPTDTQYF. The whole variable domain, remainder taken from reference TRBV30 and TRBJ2-3, is SQTIHQWPATLVQPVGSPLSLECTVEGTSNPNLYWYRQAAGRGLQLLFYSVGIGQISSEVPQNLSASRPQDRQFILSSKKLLLSDSGFYLCAWSRVPGQPTDTQYFGPGTRLTVL.

The CDR3: CAISKGQKYEQYF. DNA for the CDR3: TGTGCCATCAGCAAGGGACAGAAATACGAGCAGTACTTC. The chain carries TRBV10-3 and TRBJ2-7; the match to TRBD1 covers 7 bases. CDR1 is ENHRY and CDR2 is SYGVKD in the germline V gene. The length of the CDR3 is 13 residues. V dropped 6 bases and J dropped 4; count of bases not matched to a gene: 6.

The V and J genes are TRBV11-1 and TRBJ1-1; D gene uncertain. The CDR3 is made up of 12 amino acids. Deletions cut 8 bases from V and 11 bases from J, with 18 bases between. Germline V CDR1 and CDR2: SGHAT, FQDESV (reference sequence). DNA for the CDR3: TGTGCCAGCCGCCTAGGAGGGTATGAGGCTTTCTTT. This encodes CASRLGGYEAFF.

The rearrangement links TRBV27 to TRBJ1-2; no definite D call. This CDR3 has 15 residues. V was trimmed by 4 bases and J by 0 bases, leaving 12 bases between them. Germline V gives CDR1 MNHEY, CDR2 SMNVEV (reference sequence). CDR3 sequence: CASSSYGGANYGYTF. The CDR3 DNA follows: TGTGCCAGCAGTTCTTACGGCGGAGCTAACTATGGCTACACCTTC.

V and J are TRBV28 and TRBJ1-5; TRBD1 aligns across 12 bases. This CDR3 has 17 residues. After removal of 7 bases from V and 1 base from J, the junction contained 8 bases not matched to a gene. Germline-derived CDR1 and CDR2 are MDHEN and SYDVKM. This CDR3 reads CASNSGDRGRSNQPQHF. The CDR3 bases are TGTGCCAGCAATTCCGGGGACAGGGGGCGCAGCAATCAGCCCCAGCATTTT.

V and J are TRBV6-1 and TRBJ2-1; D perhaps matches TRBD2 (5 bases). The germline CDR1 and CDR2 sequences are MNHNS and SASEGT. V lost 5 bases and J lost 10, with 15 bases in between. CDR3 length: 13 amino acids. The CDR3 nucleotides are TGTGCCAGCAGTTATGAGGGATCGAGCGAGCAGTTCTTC. It translates to CASSYEGSSEQFF.

V gene TRBV5-1 combines with J gene TRBJ1-5; 7 bases map to TRBD1. V was pared by 1 base and J by 3 bases, with 4 bases of the junction left unmatched. Germline V gene data show CDR1 as SGHRS and CDR2 as YFSETQ. The CDR3 contains 15 residues. The CDR3 DNA follows: TGCGCCAGCAGCTTGCAGGGGGGAGTCAATCAGCCCCAGCATTTT. This sequence encodes CASSLQGGVNQPQHF.

The gene calls are TRBV27 and TRBJ1-1, with 9 nucleotides matching TRBD1. Germline CDR1 reads MNHEY; CDR2 reads SMNVEV (reference sequence). Losses at the gene ends were 3 bases for V and 1 base for J; bases not matched to a gene: 9. The CDR3 has 17 amino acids. The CDR3 sequence: CASSFWAGTGTNTEAFF. The CDR3 nucleotides read TGTGCCAGCAGTTTCTGGGCTGGGACAGGGACGAACACTGAAGCTTTCTTT.